Described below is a single T cell receptor beta chain sequence and its context. Its binding antigen is unknown. The record has no base qualities; no much larger clone is one base away. This entry comes from a study of blood T cell repertoires in COVID-19 (TCRdb year 2020). For context, the study as a whole: Samples covering the acute and convalescent phases of COVID-19 were provided by collaborators in the United States, Italy and Spain. The repertoires were made available in a free public database intended to serve as a resource for research on the immune response to SARS-CoV-2. Nearly every sample came with metadata listing a de-identified subject ID, COVID-19 status, age in years and sex. Deeply sampled blood TCRbeta repertoires from subjects exposed to, actively infected with, or recovered from COVID-19 were included in the dataset. Where available, HLA class I and class II types were taken from metadata supplied by the sample provider and were not determined by assay-based typing. The prospective study material was composed of cDNA or gDNA derived from T cells, B-cell-depleted T cells, or PBMCs. Samples came from the ongoing ImmuneRACE study (first 160 participants) plus 1,254 subjects from 6 global collaborators. What the authors observed across the whole study: The amount of clinical and demographic metadata varied by source and participant and was provided uncurated.

TCRbeta CDR3 regions were amplified from genomic DNA using the immunoSEQ Assay, a bias-controlled multiplex PCR. In the source study's methods: Nucleated cell counts per sample were estimated from amplification of reference gene primers within the assay. To quantify the absolute abundance of each unique TCRbeta CDR3 rearrangement, sequence reads were collapsed and filtered. For each sample, productive Simpson clonality was calculated as the square root of Simpson's diversity index across productive rearrangements. TCRdb re-hosts the immuneACCESS table, in-frame sequences only. Its copies lack some clones; in the studies checked, an unresolved V gene accounts for under half of them, and the cause for the rest is not known. The V and J calls and clone size are taken from that table; D and trimming were inferred from the DNA. Across this sample there are 150,000 or so clones, with around 80% seen only once. The ten largest clones capture 3.5% to 5% of the sample.

The CDR1 and CDR2 encoded by the germline V gene are SQVTM and ANQGSEA. Clipping removes 3 bases from V and 3 bases from J, with 8 as the unmatched junction base count. The CDR3 starts with the cysteine, ends with the phenylalanine, and has 15 residues. Kept here is only the CDR3 DNA, which spans 45 bases and is read in frame from base 1. Each collaborating institution followed its own protocols to collect whole blood in K2EDTA tubes. Collaborator samples were shipped for TCRbeta analysis as frozen whole blood, isolated PBMCs, or DNA extracted from either sample type. The V and J genes are TRBV29-1 and TRBJ2-1, with 7 bases matching TRBD1. The specimen sequenced was peripheral blood. The TCR originated in an elderly woman with active or convalescent COVID-19. The DNA reads TGCAGCGTTGATCTGGGACAGATGAACTACAATGAGCAGTTCTTC. Translated, this gives CSVDLGQMNYNEQFF.